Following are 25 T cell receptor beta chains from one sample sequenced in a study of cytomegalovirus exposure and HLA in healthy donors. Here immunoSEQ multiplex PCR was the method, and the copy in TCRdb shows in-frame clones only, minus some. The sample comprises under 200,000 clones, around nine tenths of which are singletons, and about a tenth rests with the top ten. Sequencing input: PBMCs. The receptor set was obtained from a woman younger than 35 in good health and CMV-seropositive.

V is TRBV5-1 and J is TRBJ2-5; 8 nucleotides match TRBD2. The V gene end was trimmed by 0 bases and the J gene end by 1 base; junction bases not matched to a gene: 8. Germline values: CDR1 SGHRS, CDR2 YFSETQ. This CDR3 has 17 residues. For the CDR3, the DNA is TGCGCCAGCAGCTTGGCCCCGGCGGGAGGTACCCAAGAGACCCAGTACTTC. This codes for CASSLAPAGGTQETQYF.

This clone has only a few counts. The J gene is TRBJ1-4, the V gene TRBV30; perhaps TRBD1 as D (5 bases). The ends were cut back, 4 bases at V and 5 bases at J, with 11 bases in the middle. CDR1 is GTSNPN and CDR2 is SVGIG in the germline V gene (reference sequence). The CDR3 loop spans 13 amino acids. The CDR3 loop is CAWNYRPNEKLFF. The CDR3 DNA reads TGTGCCTGGAATTACAGGCCGAATGAAAAACTGTTTTTT. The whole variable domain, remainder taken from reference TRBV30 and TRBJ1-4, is SQTIHQWPATLVQPVGSPLSLECTVEGTSNPNLYWYRQAAGRGLQLLFYSVGIGQISSEVPQNLSASRPQDRQFILSSKKLLLSDSGFYLCAWNYRPNEKLFFGSGTQLSVL.

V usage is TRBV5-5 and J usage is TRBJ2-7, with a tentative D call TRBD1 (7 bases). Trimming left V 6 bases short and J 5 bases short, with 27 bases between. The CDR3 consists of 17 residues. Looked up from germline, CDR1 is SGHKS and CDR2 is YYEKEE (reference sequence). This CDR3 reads CASTWNDRALREDEQYF. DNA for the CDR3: TGTGCCAGCACCTGGAACGACAGGGCCCTAAGGGAGGACGAGCAGTACTTC.

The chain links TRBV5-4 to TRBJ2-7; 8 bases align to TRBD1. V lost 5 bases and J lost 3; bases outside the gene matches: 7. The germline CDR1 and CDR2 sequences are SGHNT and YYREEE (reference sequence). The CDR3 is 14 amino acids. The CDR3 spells CASSRTGGSYEQYF. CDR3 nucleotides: TGTGCCAGCAGTCGTACAGGGGGGAGCTACGAGCAGTACTTC.

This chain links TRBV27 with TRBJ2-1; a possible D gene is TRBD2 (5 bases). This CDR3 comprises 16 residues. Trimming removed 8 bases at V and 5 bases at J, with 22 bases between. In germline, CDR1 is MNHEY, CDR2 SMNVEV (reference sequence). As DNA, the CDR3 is TGTGCCAGCTACGGTTTTGGGGAGTTACGTAACAATGAGCAGTTCTTC. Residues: CASYGFGELRNNEQFF.

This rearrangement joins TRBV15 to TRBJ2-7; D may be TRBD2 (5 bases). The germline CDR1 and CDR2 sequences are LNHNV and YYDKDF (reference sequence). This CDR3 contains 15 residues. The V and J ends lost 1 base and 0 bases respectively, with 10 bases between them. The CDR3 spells CATSRGGGSSYEQYF. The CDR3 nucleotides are TGTGCCACCAGCAGAGGTGGAGGTAGCTCCTACGAGCAGTACTTC.

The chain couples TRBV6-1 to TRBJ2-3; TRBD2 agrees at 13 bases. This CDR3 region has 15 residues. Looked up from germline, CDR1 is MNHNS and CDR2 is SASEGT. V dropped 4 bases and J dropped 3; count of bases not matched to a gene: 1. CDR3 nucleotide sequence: TGTGCCAGCAGTGGGGGACTAGCGGGGACAGATACGCAGTATTTT. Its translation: CASSGGLAGTDTQYF.

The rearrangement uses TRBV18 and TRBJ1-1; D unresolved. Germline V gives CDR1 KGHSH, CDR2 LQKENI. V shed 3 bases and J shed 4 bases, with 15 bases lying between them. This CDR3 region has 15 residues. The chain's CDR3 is CASSPISTFTTEAFF. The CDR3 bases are TGTGCCAGCTCACCTATTTCGACATTTACCACTGAAGCTTTCTTT.

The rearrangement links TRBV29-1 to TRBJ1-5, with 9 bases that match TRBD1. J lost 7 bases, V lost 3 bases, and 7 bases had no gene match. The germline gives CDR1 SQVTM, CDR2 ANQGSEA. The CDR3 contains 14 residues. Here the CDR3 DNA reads TGCAGCGTTGATACAGGGGGCGCGGGGCAGCCCCAGCATTTT. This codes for CSVDTGGAGQPQHF.

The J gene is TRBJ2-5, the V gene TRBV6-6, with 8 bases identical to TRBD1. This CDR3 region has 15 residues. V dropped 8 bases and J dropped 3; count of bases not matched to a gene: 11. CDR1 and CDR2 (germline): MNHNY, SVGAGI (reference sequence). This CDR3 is CASQAGGGSKETQYF. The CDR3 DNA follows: TGTGCCAGCCAGGCAGGGGGCGGATCGAAAGAGACCCAGTACTTC.

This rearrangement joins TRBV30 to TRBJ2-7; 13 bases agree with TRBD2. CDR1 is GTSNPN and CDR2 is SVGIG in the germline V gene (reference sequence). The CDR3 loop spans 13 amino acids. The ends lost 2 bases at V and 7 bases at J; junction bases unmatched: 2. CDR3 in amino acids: CAWSWTSGSEQYF. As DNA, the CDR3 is TGTGCCTGGAGTTGGACTAGCGGGAGTGAGCAGTACTTC.

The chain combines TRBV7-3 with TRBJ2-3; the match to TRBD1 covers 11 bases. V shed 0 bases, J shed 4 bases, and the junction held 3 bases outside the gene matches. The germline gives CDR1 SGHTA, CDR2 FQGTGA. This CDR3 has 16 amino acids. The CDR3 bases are TGTGCCAGCAGCTTAACAGGGGGACAGGGGGCAGATACGCAGTATTTT. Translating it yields CASSLTGGQGADTQYF.

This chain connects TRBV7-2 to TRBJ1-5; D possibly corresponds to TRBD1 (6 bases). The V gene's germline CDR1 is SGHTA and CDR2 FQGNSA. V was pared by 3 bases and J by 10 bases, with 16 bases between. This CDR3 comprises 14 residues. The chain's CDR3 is CASSLWTVISPQHF. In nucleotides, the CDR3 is TGTGCCAGCAGCTTGTGGACAGTTATCAGCCCCCAGCATTTT.

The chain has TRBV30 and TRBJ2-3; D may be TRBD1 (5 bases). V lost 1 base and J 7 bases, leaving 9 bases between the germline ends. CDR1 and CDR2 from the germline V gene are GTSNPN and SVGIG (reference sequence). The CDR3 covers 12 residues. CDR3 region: CAWSAKGNTQYF. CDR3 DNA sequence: TGTGCCTGGAGTGCTAAGGGGAATACGCAGTATTTT.

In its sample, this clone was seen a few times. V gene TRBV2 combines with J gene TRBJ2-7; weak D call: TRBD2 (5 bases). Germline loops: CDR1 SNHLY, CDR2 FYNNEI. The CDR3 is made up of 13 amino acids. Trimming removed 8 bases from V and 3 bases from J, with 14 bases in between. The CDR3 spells CASAGEQFYEQYF. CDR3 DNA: TGTGCCAGCGCCGGGGAGCAATTCTACGAGCAGTACTTC.

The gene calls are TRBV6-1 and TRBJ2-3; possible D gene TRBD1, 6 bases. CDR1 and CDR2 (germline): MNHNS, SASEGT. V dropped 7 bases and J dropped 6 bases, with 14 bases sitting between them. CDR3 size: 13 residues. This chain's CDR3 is CASIITQGDTQYF. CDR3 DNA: TGTGCCAGCATTATCACTCAGGGGGATACGCAGTATTTT.

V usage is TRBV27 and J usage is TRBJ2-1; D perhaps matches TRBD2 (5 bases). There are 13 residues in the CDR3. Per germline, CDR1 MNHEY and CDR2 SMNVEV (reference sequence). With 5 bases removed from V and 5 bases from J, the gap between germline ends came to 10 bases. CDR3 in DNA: TGTGCCAGCAGTCCGGACTTCCACAATGAGCAGTTCTTC. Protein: CASSPDFHNEQFF.

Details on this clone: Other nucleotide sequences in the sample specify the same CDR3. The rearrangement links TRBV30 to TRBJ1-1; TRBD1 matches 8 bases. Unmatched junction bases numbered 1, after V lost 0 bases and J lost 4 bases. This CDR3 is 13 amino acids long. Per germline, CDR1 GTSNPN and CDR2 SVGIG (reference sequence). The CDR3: CAWSVQGVTEAFF. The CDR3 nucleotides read TGTGCCTGGAGTGTACAGGGGGTCACTGAAGCTTTCTTT.

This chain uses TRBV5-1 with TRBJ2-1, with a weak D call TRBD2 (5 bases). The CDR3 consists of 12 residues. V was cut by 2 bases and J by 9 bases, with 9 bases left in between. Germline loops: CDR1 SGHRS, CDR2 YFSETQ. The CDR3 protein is CASSFGEGEQFF. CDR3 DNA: TGCGCCAGCAGCTTCGGAGAGGGTGAGCAGTTCTTC.

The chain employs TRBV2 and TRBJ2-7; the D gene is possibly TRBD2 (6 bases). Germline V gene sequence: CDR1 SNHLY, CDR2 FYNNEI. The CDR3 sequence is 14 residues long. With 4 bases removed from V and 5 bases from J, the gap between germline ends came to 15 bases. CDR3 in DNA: TGTGCCAGCAGTGGGGGATTCGGAGGGAACGAGCAGTACTTC. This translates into CASSGGFGGNEQYF.

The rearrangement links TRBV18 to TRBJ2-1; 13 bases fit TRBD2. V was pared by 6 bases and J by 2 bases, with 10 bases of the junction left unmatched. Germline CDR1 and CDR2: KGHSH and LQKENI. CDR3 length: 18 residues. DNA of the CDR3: TGTGCCAGCTCCCGAGGACTAGCGGGAGAAGTGACCTACAATGAGCAGTTCTTC. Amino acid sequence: CASSRGLAGEVTYNEQFF.

The chain's CDR3 is CASSSLAGGNTQYF. For the CDR3, the DNA is TGTGCCAGTAGTTCCCTAGCGGGAGGAAATACGCAGTATTTT. V usage is TRBV19 and J usage is TRBJ2-3; 11 bases align to TRBD2. Trimming took 5 bases from V and 7 from J; bases not matched to a gene: 5. Per germline, CDR1 LNHDA and CDR2 SQIVND (reference sequence). The CDR3 runs to 14 residues.

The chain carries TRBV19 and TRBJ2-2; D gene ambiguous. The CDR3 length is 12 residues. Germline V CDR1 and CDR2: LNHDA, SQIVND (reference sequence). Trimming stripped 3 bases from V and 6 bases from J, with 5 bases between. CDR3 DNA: TGTGCCAGTAGTATGGGCCCCGGGGAGCTGTTTTTT. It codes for CASSMGPGELFF.

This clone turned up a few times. CDR3 nucleotides: TGTGCCAGCAGCGCCAACACAGGGGGCGAGCAGTACTTC. Its protein is CASSANTGGEQYF. The chain recombines TRBV7-3 with TRBJ2-7, with 8 bases aligning to TRBD1. Germline values: CDR1 SGHTA, CDR2 FQGTGA. This CDR3 has 13 amino acids. V shed 5 bases, J shed 6 bases, and the junction held 6 bases outside the gene matches. The entire variable domain, with the rest obtained from reference TRBV7-3 and TRBJ2-7, is as follows: GAGVSQTPSNKVTEKGKYVELRCDPISGHTALYWYRQSLGQGPEFLIYFQGTGAADDSGLPNDRFFAVRPEGSVSTLKIQRTERGDSAVYLCASSANTGGEQYFGPGTRLTVT.

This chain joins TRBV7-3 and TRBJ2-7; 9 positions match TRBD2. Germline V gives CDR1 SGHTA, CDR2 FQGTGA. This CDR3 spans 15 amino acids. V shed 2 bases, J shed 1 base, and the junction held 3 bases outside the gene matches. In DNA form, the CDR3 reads TGTGCCAGCAGCTTAGCTAGCGGGGCATCCTACGAGCAGTACTTC. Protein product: CASSLASGASYEQYF.